This TCR beta chain was identified in a study of cytomegalovirus exposure and HLA in healthy donors (TCRdb year 2017). About the full investigation: According to a later analysis, one platform produced both the roughly 120 validation repertoires and the 730 or so repertoires of the first cohort. To predict cytomegalovirus infection status, the study combined high-throughput TCR immunosequencing, statistical association of individual TCRs with disease status, and machine learning. The study aimed to test whether cataloging public T cell receptors could reveal signatures of past pathogen exposure. In addition to the first cohort of 666 subjects, a separate validation cohort of 130 or so different subjects was used. Summary of the overall study and its limitations: Across donors, most TCR sequences were observed very rarely, whereas some public TCRs were present in many individuals. A later analysis found that TCRs clustered in the first cohort also tended to co-occur in the 95 to 150 validation repertoires, with 94% of cluster scores above 0. A later analysis lacked HLA typing for the validation cohort, so it scored co-occurrence in that cohort across all 120 or so repertoires. The study listed 150 to 200 TCR beta chains as associated with cytomegalovirus. Three of the identified cytomegalovirus-associated TCR beta chains were confirmed in vitro to be specific for cytomegalovirus antigens. The authors suggested that the approach could potentially be extended to other disease states and immunological phenotypes. The classifier was reported to diagnose cytomegalovirus status with high specificity and sensitivity in both the original cohort and the validation cohort.

The donors belonged to the validation cohort of over a hundred subjects, which was separate from the roughly 670-subject first cohort. This clone was seen a single time. Its antigen is not yet known. Base qualities are not at hand, and no much larger clone is one base apart. Receptor libraries were prepared by the immunoSEQ multiplex PCR assay. For the original study's pipeline: A statistical classification framework was developed to diagnose cytomegalovirus status using the catalog of TCR beta chain sequences. TCRdb retrieved this table from immuneACCESS and kept in-frame rearrangements only. Not all clones are present; in checked studies, unresolved V genes account for under half, and no reason is known for the remainder. D and trimming come from the DNA, and the V and J calls and clone size come from that table. In this sample the table shows 200,000 to 250,000 clones, 75% to 90% of which occur a single time. The top ten hold roughly an eighth of the sample.

CDR1 MGHRA and CDR2 YSYEKL were looked up in the germline V gene. V and J lose 0 bases and 2 bases, and a span of 10 bases separates them. Counted from cysteine to phenylalanine, this CDR3 has 15 amino acids. Just the 45-base CDR3 DNA is kept, in frame starting at base 1. The source is a woman in her thirties in good health and CMV-seropositive. Sequences were obtained from PBMCs. The rearranged chain carries TRBV4-1 and TRBJ2-5; a confident D gene designation cannot be given. The DNA reads TGCGCCAGCAGCCAAGAGGGTCGACTTCAAGAGACCCAGTACTTC. This is translated as CASSQEGRLQETQYF.